A single sample is the source of the 8 T cell receptor beta chains below, sequenced in a study of T cells in Graves' hyperthyroidism and ophthalmopathy. What was amplified from RNA transcripts were TCR beta CDR3 regions. The HTBI primer set served for first-round RT-PCR of the TCR CDR3. TCRdb redid the calling of the multiplex PCR reads with MiXCR, one entry per CDR3 protein. The sample records some 690,000 distinct CDR3 sequences, 17% being singletons. The sequencing input was blood. All receptors derive from a man aged 50 to 60 with Graves' hyperthyroidism.

Points on this clonotype: A read error may explain this, as a much larger clone is one base away. A read error is likely, as this CDR3 ends without the conserved phenylalanine or tryptophan. The chain combines TRBV7-9 with TRBJ2-2; no reliable D call. In germline, CDR1 is SEHNR, CDR2 FQNEAQ (reference sequence). The CDR3 loop spans 13 amino acids. Trimming removed 4 bases at V and 4 bases at J, with 7 bases between. The CDR3 is CASSSDATGELFL. CDR3 bases: TGTGCCAGCAGCTCAGACGCCACCGGGGAGCTGTTTTTG.

This clonotype was recorded at least ten times. The J gene is TRBJ2-1, the V gene TRBV30, with a tentative D call TRBD2 (5 bases). CDR3 length: 14 amino acids. Per germline, CDR1 GTSNPN and CDR2 SVGIG (reference sequence). Trimming stripped 0 bases from V and 5 bases from J, with 11 bases between. The CDR3 here is CAWSVNGDHNEQFF. As DNA, the CDR3 is TGTGCCTGGAGTGTAAACGGGGATCACAATGAGCAGTTCTTC.

This clonotype was recorded a few times. The chain couples TRBV29-1 to TRBJ2-1; a weak D match, TRBD1 (6 bases). This CDR3 is built from 16 residues. Germline assignment: CDR1 SQVTM and CDR2 ANQGSEA. With 0 bases removed from V and 7 bases from J, the gap between germline ends came to 19 bases. The CDR3 is CSVEDGAGVFGNEQFF. The CDR3 nucleotides are TGCAGCGTTGAAGATGGGGCAGGGGTTTTCGGGAATGAGCAGTTCTTC.

This clonotype was counted ten times or more. The chain joins TRBV28 to TRBJ1-5, with no clear D. The CDR3 totals 12 residues. Per the germline V gene, CDR1 is MDHEN and CDR2 is SYDVKM. Trimming stripped 6 bases from V and 7 bases from J, with 10 bases between. CDR3 in amino acids: CASSPGVQPQHF. CDR3 sequence (DNA): TGTGCCAGCAGCCCGGGTGTACAGCCCCAGCATTTT.

V gene TRBV9 combines with J gene TRBJ1-1; D gene ambiguous. Germline-derived CDR1 and CDR2 are SGDLS and YYNGEE. V was cut by 0 bases and J by 3 bases, with 12 bases left in between. The CDR3 consists of 15 residues. The CDR3 spells CASSVVTYLDTEAFF. CDR3 nucleotides: TGTGCCAGCAGCGTAGTAACATACCTGGACACTGAAGCTTTCTTT.

A few counts support this clonotype. This clone may be a read error of a much larger clone one base away. The chain carries TRBV2 and TRBJ1-4, with D maybe TRBD1 (6 bases). Germline V gene data show CDR1 as SNHLY and CDR2 as FYNNEI. The CDR3 spans 14 residues. V lost 6 bases and J 3 bases, leaving 11 bases between the germline ends. In DNA, the CDR3 is TGTGCCAGCAGCCAACAGGGTTCTAATGAAAAACTGTTTTTT. Its protein product is CASSQQGSNEKLFF.

The chain combines TRBV6-5 with TRBJ2-6; 7 positions match TRBD1. This CDR3 is built from 16 residues. Per germline, CDR1 MNHEY and CDR2 SVGAGI. Trimming cost V 4 bases and J 2 bases; bases outside gene matches: 5. This CDR3 is CASSWWTGAGANVLTF. CDR3 DNA sequence: TGTGCCAGCAGTTGGTGGACAGGCGCTGGGGCCAACGTCCTGACTTTC.

This clonotype occurred many times. The chain carries TRBV11-2 and TRBJ1-4; D not certain. V lost 5 bases to trimming and J lost 7 bases, with 11 bases between them. This CDR3 contains 13 residues. In germline, CDR1 is SGHAT, CDR2 FQNNGV. CDR3 DNA: TGTGCCAGCAGCCCCCTCGTGGGTGAAAAACTGTTTTTT. This translates into CASSPLVGEKLFF.